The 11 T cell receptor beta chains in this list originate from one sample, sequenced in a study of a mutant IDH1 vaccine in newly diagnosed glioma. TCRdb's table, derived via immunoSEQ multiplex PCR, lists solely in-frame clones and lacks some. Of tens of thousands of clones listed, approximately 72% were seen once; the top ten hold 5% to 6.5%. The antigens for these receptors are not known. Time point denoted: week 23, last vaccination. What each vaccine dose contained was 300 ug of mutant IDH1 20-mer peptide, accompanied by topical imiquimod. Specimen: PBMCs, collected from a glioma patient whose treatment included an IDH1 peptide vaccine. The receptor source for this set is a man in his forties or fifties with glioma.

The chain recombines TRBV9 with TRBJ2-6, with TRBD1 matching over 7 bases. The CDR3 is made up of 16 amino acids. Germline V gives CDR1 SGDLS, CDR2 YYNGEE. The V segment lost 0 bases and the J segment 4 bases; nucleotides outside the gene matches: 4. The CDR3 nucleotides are TGTGCCAGCAGCGTAGGACAGGGAACCGGGGCCAACGTCCTGACTTTC. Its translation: CASSVGQGTGANVLTF.

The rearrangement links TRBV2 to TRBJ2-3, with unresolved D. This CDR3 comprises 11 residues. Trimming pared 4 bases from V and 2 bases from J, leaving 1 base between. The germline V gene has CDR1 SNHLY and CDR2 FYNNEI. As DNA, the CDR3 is TGTGCCAGCAGTGCCACAGATACGCAGTATTTT. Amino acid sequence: CASSATDTQYF. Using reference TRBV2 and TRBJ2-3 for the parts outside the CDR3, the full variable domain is EPEVTQTPSHQVTQMGQEVILRCVPISNHLYFYWYRQILGQKVEFLVSFYNNEISEKSEIFDDQFSVERPDGSNFTLKIRSTKLEDSAMYFCASSATDTQYFGPGTRLTVL.

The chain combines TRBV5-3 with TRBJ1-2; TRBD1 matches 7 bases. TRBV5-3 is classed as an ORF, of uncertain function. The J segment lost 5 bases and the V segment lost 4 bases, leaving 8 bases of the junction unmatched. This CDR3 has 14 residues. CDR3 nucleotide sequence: TGTGCCAGAAGCCGCGGGACAGACAAATATGGCTACACCTTC. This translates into CARSRGTDKYGYTF.

CDR3 DNA sequence: TGTGCCAGCAGTTTAGGAGGATTAGGGAGGGCTTTCTTT. It codes for CASSLGGLGRAFF. The rearrangement joins TRBV27 to TRBJ1-1; D call uncertain. This CDR3 is 13 amino acids long. In germline, CDR1 is MNHEY, CDR2 SMNVEV (reference sequence). V was cut by 2 bases and J by 11 bases, with 15 bases left in between.

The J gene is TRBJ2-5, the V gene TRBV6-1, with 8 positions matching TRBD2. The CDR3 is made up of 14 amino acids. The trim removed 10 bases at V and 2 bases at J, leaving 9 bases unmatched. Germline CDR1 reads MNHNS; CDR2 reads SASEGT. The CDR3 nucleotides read TGTGCCATCTTTACTAGCGGCCTTCAAGAGACCCAGTACTTC. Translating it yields CAIFTSGLQETQYF.

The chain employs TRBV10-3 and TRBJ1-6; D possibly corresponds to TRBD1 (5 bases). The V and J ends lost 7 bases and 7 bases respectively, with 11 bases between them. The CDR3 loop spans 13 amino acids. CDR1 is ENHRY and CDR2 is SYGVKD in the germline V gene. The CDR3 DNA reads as TGTGCCATCAACGGGGGAAGAAATTCACCCCTCCACTTT. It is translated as CAINGGRNSPLHF.

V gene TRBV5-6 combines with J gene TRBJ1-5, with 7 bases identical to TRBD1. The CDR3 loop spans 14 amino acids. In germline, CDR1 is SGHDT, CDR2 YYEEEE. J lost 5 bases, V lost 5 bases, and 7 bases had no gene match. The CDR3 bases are TGTGCCAGCAGTCTAAGGACAGGTTATCAGCCCCAGCATTTT. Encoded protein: CASSLRTGYQPQHF.

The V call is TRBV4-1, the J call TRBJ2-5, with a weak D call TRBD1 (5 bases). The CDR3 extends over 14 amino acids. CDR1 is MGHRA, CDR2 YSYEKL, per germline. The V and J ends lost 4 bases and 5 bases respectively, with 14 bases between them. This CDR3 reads CASSRDQGTETQYF. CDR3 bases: TGCGCCAGCAGCCGAGACCAGGGAACGGAGACCCAGTACTTC.

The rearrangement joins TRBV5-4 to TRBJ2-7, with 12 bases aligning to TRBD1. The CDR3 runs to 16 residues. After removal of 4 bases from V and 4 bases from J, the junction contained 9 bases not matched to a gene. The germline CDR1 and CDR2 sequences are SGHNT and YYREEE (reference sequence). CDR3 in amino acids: CASSLGPGQGAYEQYF. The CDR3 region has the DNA TGTGCCAGCAGCCTCGGACCGGGACAGGGGGCTTACGAGCAGTACTTC.

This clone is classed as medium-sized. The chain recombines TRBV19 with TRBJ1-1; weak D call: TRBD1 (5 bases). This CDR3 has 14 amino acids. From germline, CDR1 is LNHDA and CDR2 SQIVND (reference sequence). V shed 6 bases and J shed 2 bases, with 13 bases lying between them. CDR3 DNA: TGTGCCAGTAGGGACGAGGGACCCAACACTGAAGCTTTCTTT. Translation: CASRDEGPNTEAFF.

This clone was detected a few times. The DNA of the CDR3 is TGTGCCAGCAACCCCACCGCAGCGAGCAATCAGCCCCAGCATTTT. Protein: CASNPTAASNQPQHF. V and J are TRBV6-5 and TRBJ1-5; D is uncertain. In germline, CDR1 is MNHEY, CDR2 SVGAGI. The V end lost 7 bases, the J end lost 1 base, and 14 bases lay between the germline ends. The CDR3 runs to 15 residues.